The next 14 T cell receptor beta chains were all read from a single sample in a study of blood T cell repertoires in COVID-19. Measured with immunoSEQ multiplex PCR; TCRdb has only the in-frame clones, and not every one. The sample consists of under 250,000 clones, about 80% of them appearing once. The sequenced sample was peripheral blood. These receptors all come from a man aged 25 to 45 who had recovered from COVID-19.

The gene calls are TRBV13 and TRBJ2-2; unclear D gene. The CDR3 spans 14 residues. Germline V gives CDR1 PRHDT, CDR2 FYEKMQ (reference sequence). V was pared by 1 base and J by 4 bases, with 7 bases between. In DNA, the CDR3 is TGTGCCAGCAGCTTAGATTTCGGCACCGGGGAGCTGTTTTTT. Encoded protein: CASSLDFGTGELFF.

This chain connects TRBV5-4 to TRBJ2-3; 7 bases line up with TRBD2. Trimming took 7 bases from V and 1 from J; bases not matched to a gene: 3. Germline V CDR1 and CDR2: SGHNT, YYREEE (reference sequence). CDR3 length equals 13 residues. CDR3: CASPRGGTDTQYF. CDR3 coding DNA: TGTGCCAGCCCACGGGGGGGCACAGATACGCAGTATTTT.

Here the CDR3 DNA reads TGCGCCAGCAGCTTGGCACTAGCGGGGGGGCTCAATGAGCAGTTCTTC. This translates into CASSLALAGGLNEQFF. The V and J genes are TRBV5-1 and TRBJ2-1; 13 nucleotides agree with TRBD2. J lost 6 bases, V lost 0 bases, and 3 bases had no gene match. The CDR3 contains 16 residues. CDR1 is SGHRS, CDR2 YFSETQ, per germline.

The CDR3 sequence is CASSESTAGEPETQYF. The CDR3 DNA reads as TGCGCCAGCAGTGAGTCGACGGCAGGGGAGCCAGAGACCCAGTACTTC. The chain combines TRBV10-1 with TRBJ2-5; TRBD1 might be the D (6 bases). The V end was cut by 0 bases, the J end by 4 bases, with 15 bases between. The CDR3 has 16 residues. CDR1 and CDR2 from the germline V gene are WNHNN and SYGVQD (reference sequence).

V and J are TRBV7-9 and TRBJ1-4, with D hard to call. V was clipped by 5 bases and J by 0 bases, with 10 bases between them. CDR1 SEHNR and CDR2 FQNEAQ come from the germline V gene (reference sequence). This CDR3 has 15 residues. The CDR3 DNA is TGTGCCAGCAGCCCCCACAAACCAACTAATGAAAAACTGTTTTTT. It codes for CASSPHKPTNEKLFF.

There are a few counts of this clone. The chain uses TRBV3-1 (or the pseudogene TRBV3-2) and TRBJ1-4; 8 bases are a match to TRBD1. The CDR3 consists of 17 residues. From germline, CDR1 is LGHDT and CDR2 YNNKEL (reference sequence). V lost 0 bases to trimming and J lost 7 bases; unmatched junction nucleotides: 10. The CDR3 is CASSQDLTGGTFEKLFF. For the CDR3, the DNA is TGTGCCAGCAGCCAAGATCTAACAGGGGGAACATTTGAAAAACTGTTTTTT.

The chain employs TRBV29-1 and TRBJ1-3; D remains unclear. Trimming removed 6 bases from V and 0 bases from J, with 9 bases in between. The CDR3 loop spans 13 amino acids. Looked up from germline, CDR1 is SQVTM and CDR2 is ANQGSEA. CDR3 DNA sequence: TGCAGCGTCGTAACAAACTCTGGAAACACCATATATTTT. This encodes CSVVTNSGNTIYF.

The rearrangement joins TRBV6-1 to TRBJ2-7; D possibly corresponds to TRBD1 (6 bases). Between the trimmed V and J ends, which lost 1 base and 2 bases, there was a span of 6 bases. Germline V gene sequence: CDR1 MNHNS, CDR2 SASEGT. The CDR3 is made up of 13 amino acids. DNA for the CDR3: TGTGCCAGCAGTGAAGACAGGGCCTACGAGCAGTACGTC. It specifies CASSEDRAYEQYV.

This chain connects TRBV29-1 to TRBJ1-5; TRBD1 is a possible D gene (5 bases). Per the germline V gene, CDR1 is SQVTM and CDR2 is ANQGSEA. CDR3 length equals 14 residues. The ends were cut back, 4 bases at V and 4 bases at J, with 14 bases in the middle. The CDR3 region is CSVGFAGRNQPQHF. The CDR3 DNA reads as TGCAGCGTTGGGTTCGCAGGGCGTAATCAGCCCCAGCATTTT.

The gene calls are TRBV7-2 and TRBJ2-5; 10 bases are a match to TRBD2. Germline loops: CDR1 SGHTA, CDR2 FQGNSA. The CDR3 totals 17 residues. V trimming: 1 base; J trimming: 5 bases; junction bases outside the gene matches: 10. The CDR3 bases are TGTGCCAGCAGCTTAGGAGCCCAGCGGGGGGGCTGGGAGACCCAGTACTTC. This codes for CASSLGAQRGGWETQYF. Full variable domain (outside the CDR3, taken from reference TRBV7-2 and TRBJ2-5): GAGVSQSPSNKVTEKGKDVELRCDPISGHTALYWYRQSLGQGLEFLIYFQGNSAPDKSGLPSDRFSAERTGGSVSTLTIQRTQQEDSAVYLCASSLGAQRGGWETQYFGPGTRLLVL.

A single count supports this clone. The chain uses TRBV7-3 and TRBJ1-1; tentative D call: TRBD1 (5 bases). V was shortened by 5 bases and J by 4 bases, with 14 bases between the two germline ends. The length of the CDR3 is 14 residues. Germline V gives CDR1 SGHTA, CDR2 FQGTGA. The CDR3 here is CASSASGRGTEAFF. In nucleotides, the CDR3 is TGTGCCAGCAGCGCATCCGGGAGGGGCACTGAAGCTTTCTTT.

V is TRBV9 and J is TRBJ2-5; no firm D call. Between the trimmed V and J ends, which lost 0 bases and 5 bases, there was a span of 11 bases. This CDR3 region has 14 residues. Germline CDR1 reads SGDLS; CDR2 reads YYNGEE. CDR3 protein: CASSVEITPETQYF. The CDR3 DNA reads TGTGCCAGCAGCGTAGAAATCACTCCGGAGACCCAGTACTTC.

The gene calls are TRBV5-5 and TRBJ2-3; D is perhaps TRBD2 (6 bases). Trimming stripped 2 bases from V and 4 bases from J, with 8 bases between. The CDR3 length is 13 residues. CDR1 and CDR2 (germline): SGHKS, YYEKEE (reference sequence). The CDR3 spells CASSFGGADTQYF. DNA for the CDR3: TGTGCCAGCAGCTTCGGCGGGGCAGATACGCAGTATTTT.

The V gene is TRBV7-9, the J gene TRBJ1-1, with TRBD1 matching over 8 bases. The CDR3 is 14 residues long. J was trimmed by 5 bases and V by 4 bases; bases with no gene match: 6. From germline, CDR1 is SEHNR and CDR2 FQNEAQ (reference sequence). CDR3 coding DNA: TGTGCCAGCAGCTACACCGGACAGGGAACTGAAGCTTTCTTT. This codes for CASSYTGQGTEAFF.